This T cell receptor (beta chain) is drawn from a study of CD8+CD57+ T cells in acquired aplastic anemia. At the level of the study: Average DNA yield from sorted CD4+ and CD8+ cells was around 3.2 ug. Study findings and constraints: Patients versus controls showed no significant CD8+ Simpson's diversity difference. Between patients and controls, roughly 29 CD8+ CDR3 sequences were found in common.

Genomic DNA was employed as the template in profiling TCR beta VDJ and CDR3. TCRdb re-called the reads through MiXCR, storing one row per CDR3 protein. This table holds 160,000 or so distinct CDR3 sequences, about 48% found once. This clonotype has at least ten counts. Its antigen is undetermined. The CDR3 extends over 14 amino acids. Germline V gene lookup returns CDR1 SGHRS and CDR2 YFSETQ. V was shortened by 0 bases and J by 3 bases, with 7 bases between the two germline ends. Patients who underwent sequencing had shown CD8+CD57+ cell expansion by flow cytometry. Severe acquired aplastic anemia was present in every patient.

This clonotype originated in a human donor with aplastic anemia. The rearrangement uses TRBV5-1 and TRBJ1-5; D unclear. Sequencing input: sorted CD4+, CD8+, or CD8+CD57+ T cells (not recorded which) from PBMCs. This CDR3 reads CASSLGYDNQPQHF. In DNA form, the CDR3 reads TGCGCCAGCAGCTTGGGTTACGACAATCAGCCCCAGCATTTT.